This TCR beta chain was profiled in a study of vaccination effects on CD4 cells after COVID-19. Germline CDR1 and CDR2: SNHLY and FYNNEI. The CDR3 is made up of 16 amino acids. Losses at the gene ends were 3 bases for V and 1 base for J; bases not matched to a gene: 4. Scientists isolated CD4+ T cells after a roughly nine-day culture period ended. Vaccination of participants consisted of two doses of either the BNT162b2 or mRNA-1273 vaccine. On days 3 and 7, fresh IL-2 medium replaced half the medium. A few counts support this clone. The antigen remains undetermined. Assay used: immunoSEQ multiplex PCR; TCRdb lists only in-frame clones, some missing. The sample has more than 60,000 clones; just under 75% are singletons.

The rearrangement links TRBV2 to TRBJ1-5; 9 nucleotides align to TRBD1. Source: CD4+ T cells from PBMCs cultured without peptide, taken after COVID-19 vaccination. This sequence originates from a human donor who received a COVID-19 vaccine. For the CDR3, the DNA is TGTGCCAGCAGTGATAGGACAGGGGCAAGCAATCAGCCCCAGCATTTT. Residues: CASSDRTGASNQPQHF.